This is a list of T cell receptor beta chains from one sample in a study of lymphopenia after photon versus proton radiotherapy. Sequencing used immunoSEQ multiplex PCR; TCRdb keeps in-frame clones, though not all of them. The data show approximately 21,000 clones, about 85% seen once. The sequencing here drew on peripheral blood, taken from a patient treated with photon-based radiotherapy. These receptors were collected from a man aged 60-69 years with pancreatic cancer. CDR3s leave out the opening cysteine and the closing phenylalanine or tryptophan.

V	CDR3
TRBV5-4	ASSLLLQAGNEQF
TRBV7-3	ASSSRTGAAYNEQF
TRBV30	AWSIRIDTEAF
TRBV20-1	SARGDTQY
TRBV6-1	ASRTSGGAYNEQF
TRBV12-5	ASGLHTRLAGGQVGSDTQY
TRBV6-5	ASKATGLHSDEQY
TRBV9	ASSPGDGNTGELF
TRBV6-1	ASSGTLGRGRQETQY
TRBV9	ASSAGTGTGLYEQY
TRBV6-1	ASSEGWRGSYNEQF
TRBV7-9	ASSPHGAETQY
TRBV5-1	ASSTWVAEETQY
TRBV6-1	ASSDWAGGLTEAF
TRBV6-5	ASRYAEEGTDTQY
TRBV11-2	ASSLVGGGSDEQY
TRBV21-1	ASSKTGKTRTNYGYT
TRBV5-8	ASSFLGAPSGTQY
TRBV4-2	ASSQRGVNTEAF
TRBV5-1	ASSLRQKPDTQY
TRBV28	ASKRDKQGTEAF
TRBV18	ASSPGQEETQY
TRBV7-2	ASSLGSPYSNQPQH
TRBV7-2	ASSFAQADYGYT
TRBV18	ASSLGDHRSRDYGYT
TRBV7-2	ASSSRTGGNGYT
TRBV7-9	ASSLGTQPQH
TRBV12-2	ASRNTLGSCNSPLH
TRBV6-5	ASSYSGDQETQY